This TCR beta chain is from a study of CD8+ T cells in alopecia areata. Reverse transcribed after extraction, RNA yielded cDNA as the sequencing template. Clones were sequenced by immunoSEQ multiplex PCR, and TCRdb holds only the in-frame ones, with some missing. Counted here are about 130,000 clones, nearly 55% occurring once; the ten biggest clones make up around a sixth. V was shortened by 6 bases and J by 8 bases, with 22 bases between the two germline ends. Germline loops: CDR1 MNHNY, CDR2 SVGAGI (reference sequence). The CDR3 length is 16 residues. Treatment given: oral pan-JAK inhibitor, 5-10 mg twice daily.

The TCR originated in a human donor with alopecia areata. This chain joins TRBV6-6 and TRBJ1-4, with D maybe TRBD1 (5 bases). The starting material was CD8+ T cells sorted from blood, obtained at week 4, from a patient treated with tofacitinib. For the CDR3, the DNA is TGTGCCAGCAGGAGCGCACGGGGGAGGGTGGGAGAAAAACTGTTTTTT. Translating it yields CASRSARGRVGEKLFF.